The 9 T cell receptor beta chains below all came from one sample that was sequenced in a study of cytomegalovirus exposure and HLA in healthy donors. Sequencing used immunoSEQ multiplex PCR; TCRdb keeps in-frame clones, though not all of them. The sample lists 260,000 or so clones; approximately 87% were seen once. The sample was PBMCs. The receptor set was obtained from a man between 18 and 35 years old in good health and CMV-seronegative.

The rearrangement uses TRBV2 and TRBJ1-1; no reliable D call. Germline V gene lookup returns CDR1 SNHLY and CDR2 FYNNEI. This CDR3 contains 13 residues. V was pared by 6 bases and J by 7 bases, with 15 bases between. The CDR3 sequence: CASSLREASEAFF. DNA of the CDR3: TGTGCCAGCAGCCTCCGGGAGGCGAGTGAAGCTTTCTTT.

This chain connects TRBV11-2 to TRBJ2-7, with D perhaps TRBD1 (6 bases). This CDR3 region has 15 residues. Germline V gene lookup returns CDR1 SGHAT and CDR2 FQNNGV. V was trimmed by 2 bases and J by 1 base, leaving 12 bases between them. As DNA, the CDR3 is TGTGCCAGCAGCTTACAACAGGGCAGGTCCTACGAGCAGTACTTC. Its translation is CASSLQQGRSYEQYF. Full variable domain (missing parts from reference TRBV11-2 and TRBJ2-7): EAGVAQSPRYKIIEKRQSVAFWCNPISGHATLYWYQQILGQGPKLLIQFQNNGVVDDSQLPKDRFSAERLKGVDSTLKIQPAKLEDSAVYLCASSLQQGRSYEQYFGPGTRLTVT.

The rearrangement uses TRBV5-6 and TRBJ2-5, with 7 nucleotides matching TRBD1. From germline, CDR1 is SGHDT and CDR2 YYEEEE. After removal of 4 bases from V and 6 bases from J, the junction contained 6 bases not matched to a gene. The CDR3 covers 13 residues. The CDR3: CASSMGQTKTQYF. DNA for the CDR3: TGTGCCAGCAGCATGGGACAGACGAAGACCCAGTACTTC.

This chain connects TRBV5-6 to TRBJ1-4, with D possibly being TRBD1 (6 bases). The V and J ends lost 3 bases and 10 bases respectively, with 13 bases between them. The CDR3 is 13 residues long. Germline-derived CDR1 and CDR2 are SGHDT and YYEEEE. The CDR3 loop reads CASSWQGSGKLFF. CDR3 sequence (DNA): TGTGCCAGCAGCTGGCAGGGGAGCGGAAAACTGTTTTTT.

As regards this clone: The identical CDR3 is also encoded by other nucleotide sequences in the sample. The rearrangement joins TRBV6-5 to TRBJ2-7; the D gene is possibly TRBD1 (5 bases). Trimming removed 0 bases at V and 2 bases at J, with 8 bases between. The CDR3 sequence is 14 residues long. In germline, CDR1 is MNHEY, CDR2 SVGAGI. In DNA, the CDR3 is TGTGCCAGCAGTTACTCAGCAGGGACCTACGAGCAGTACTTC. Amino acid sequence: CASSYSAGTYEQYF.

The chain combines TRBV27 with TRBJ2-1; 11 positions match TRBD2. The CDR3 sequence is 14 residues long. With 10 bases clipped from V and 8 bases from J, the junction kept 10 bases outside the gene matches. Germline loops: CDR1 MNHEY, CDR2 SMNVEV (reference sequence). The CDR3: CATTTLTSGDEQFF. DNA of the CDR3: TGTGCCACGACCACCCTGACTAGCGGGGATGAGCAGTTCTTC.

The genes are TRBV5-1 and TRBJ2-1, with D perhaps matching TRBD2 (5 bases). Looked up from germline, CDR1 is SGHRS and CDR2 is YFSETQ. The CDR3 loop spans 15 amino acids. V was pared by 7 bases and J by 0 bases, with 14 bases between. CDR3 DNA: TGCGCCAGCCGAACAGAGGGAAGCTCCTACAATGAGCAGTTCTTC. Amino acid sequence: CASRTEGSSYNEQFF.

The V call is TRBV4-1, the J call TRBJ2-1, with unresolved D. Germline V gene sequence: CDR1 MGHRA, CDR2 YSYEKL. There are 14 residues in the CDR3. Trimming cost V 1 base and J 6 bases, with 10 bases left between them. CDR3 bases: TGCGCCAGCAGCCAAGGAGGCAGCCTCAATGAGCAGTTCTTC. Translating gives CASSQGGSLNEQFF.

The J gene is TRBJ1-1, the V gene TRBV4-3; tentative D call: TRBD1 (5 bases). The CDR3 contains 15 residues. Per the germline V gene, CDR1 is LGHNA and CDR2 is YSLEER. The ends were cut back, 2 bases at V and 3 bases at J, with 13 bases in the middle. Here the CDR3 reads CASSQSRGLDTEAFF. CDR3 sequence (DNA): TGCGCCAGCAGCCAATCGCGGGGCCTGGACACTGAAGCTTTCTTT.